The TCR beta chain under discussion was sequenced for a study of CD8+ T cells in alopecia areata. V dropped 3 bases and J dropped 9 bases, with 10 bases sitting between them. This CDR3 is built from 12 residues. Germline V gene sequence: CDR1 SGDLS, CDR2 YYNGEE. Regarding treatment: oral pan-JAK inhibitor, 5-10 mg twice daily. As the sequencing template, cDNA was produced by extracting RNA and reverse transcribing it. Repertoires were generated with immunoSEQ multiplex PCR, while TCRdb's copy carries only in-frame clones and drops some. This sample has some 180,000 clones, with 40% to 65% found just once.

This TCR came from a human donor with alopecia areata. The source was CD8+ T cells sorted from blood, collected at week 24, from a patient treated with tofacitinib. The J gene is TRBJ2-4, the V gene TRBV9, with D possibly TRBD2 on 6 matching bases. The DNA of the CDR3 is TGTGCCAGCAGCGAGGGAGCGGGCATTCAGTACTTC. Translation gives CASSEGAGIQYF.